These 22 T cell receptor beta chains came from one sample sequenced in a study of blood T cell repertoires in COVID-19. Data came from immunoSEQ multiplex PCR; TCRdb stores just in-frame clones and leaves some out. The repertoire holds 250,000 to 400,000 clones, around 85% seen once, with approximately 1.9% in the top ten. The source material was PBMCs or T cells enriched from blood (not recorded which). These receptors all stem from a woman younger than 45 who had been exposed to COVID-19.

CDR3 DNA sequence: TGTGCCAGCAGCGTAGACGGACAGCACACCTCTGAAGCTTTCTTT. It specifies CASSVDGQHTSEAFF. This sequence joins TRBV9 and TRBJ1-1, with D tentatively TRBD1 (6 bases). Trimming removed 0 bases from V and 6 bases from J, with 15 bases in between. CDR3 length equals 15 residues. Germline V gene sequence: CDR1 SGDLS, CDR2 YYNGEE. Complete variable domain (other parts from reference TRBV9 and TRBJ1-1): DSGVTQTPKHLITATGQRVTLRCSPRSGDLSVYWYQQSLDQGLQFLIQYYNGEERAKGNILERFSAQQFPDLHSELNLSSLELGDSALYFCASSVDGQHTSEAFFGQGTRLTVV.

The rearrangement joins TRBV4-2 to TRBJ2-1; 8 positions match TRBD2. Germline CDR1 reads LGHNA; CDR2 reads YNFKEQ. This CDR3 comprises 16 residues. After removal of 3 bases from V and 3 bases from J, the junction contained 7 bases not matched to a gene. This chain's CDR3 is CASSQFTSGNYNEQFF. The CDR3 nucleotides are TGTGCCAGCAGCCAGTTTACTAGCGGAAACTACAATGAGCAGTTCTTC.

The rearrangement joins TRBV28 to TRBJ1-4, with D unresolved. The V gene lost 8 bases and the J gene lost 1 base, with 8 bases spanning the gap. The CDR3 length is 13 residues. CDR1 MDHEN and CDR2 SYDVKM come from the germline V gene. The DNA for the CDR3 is TGTGCCAGCCTTTCCGTAACTAATGAAAAACTGTTTTTT. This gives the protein CASLSVTNEKLFF.

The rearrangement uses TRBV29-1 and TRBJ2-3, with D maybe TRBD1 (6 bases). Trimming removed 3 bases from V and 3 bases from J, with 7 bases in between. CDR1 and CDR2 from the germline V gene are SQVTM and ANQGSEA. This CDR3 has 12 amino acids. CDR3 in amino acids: CSVETGTDTQYF. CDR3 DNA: TGCAGCGTTGAGACAGGAACAGATACGCAGTATTTT.

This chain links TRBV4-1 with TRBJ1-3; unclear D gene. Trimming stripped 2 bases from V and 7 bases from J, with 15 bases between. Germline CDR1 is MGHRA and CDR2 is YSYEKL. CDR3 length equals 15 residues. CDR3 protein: CASSQYEAAGNTIYF. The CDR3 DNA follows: TGCGCCAGCAGCCAATACGAGGCGGCGGGCAACACCATATATTTT.

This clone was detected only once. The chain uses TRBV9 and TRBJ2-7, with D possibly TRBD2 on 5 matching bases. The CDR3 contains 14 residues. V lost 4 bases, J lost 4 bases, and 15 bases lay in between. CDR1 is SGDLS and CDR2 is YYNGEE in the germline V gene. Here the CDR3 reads CASSPGSGGYEQYF. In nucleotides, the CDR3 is TGTGCCAGCAGCCCCGGGTCGGGCGGGTACGAGCAGTACTTC.

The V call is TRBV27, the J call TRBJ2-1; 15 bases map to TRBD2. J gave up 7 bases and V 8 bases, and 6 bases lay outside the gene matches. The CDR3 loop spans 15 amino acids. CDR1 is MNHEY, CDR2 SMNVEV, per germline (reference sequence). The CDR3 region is CASAEGTSGRNEQFF. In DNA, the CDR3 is TGTGCCAGCGCTGAAGGGACTAGCGGGAGGAATGAGCAGTTCTTC.

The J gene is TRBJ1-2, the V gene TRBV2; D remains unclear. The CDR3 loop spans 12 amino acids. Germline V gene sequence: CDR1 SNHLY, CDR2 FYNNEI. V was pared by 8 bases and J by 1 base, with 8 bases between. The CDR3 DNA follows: TGTGCCAGCTTATTCCGTAACTATGGCTACACCTTC. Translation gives CASLFRNYGYTF.

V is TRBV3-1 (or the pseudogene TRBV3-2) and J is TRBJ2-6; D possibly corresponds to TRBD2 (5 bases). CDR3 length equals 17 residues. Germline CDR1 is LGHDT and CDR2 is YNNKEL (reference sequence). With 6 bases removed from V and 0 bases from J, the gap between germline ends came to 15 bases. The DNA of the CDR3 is TGTGCCAGCAGTCGGCTGGCGGGCCCCTCTGGGGCCAACGTCCTGACTTTC. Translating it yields CASSRLAGPSGANVLTF.

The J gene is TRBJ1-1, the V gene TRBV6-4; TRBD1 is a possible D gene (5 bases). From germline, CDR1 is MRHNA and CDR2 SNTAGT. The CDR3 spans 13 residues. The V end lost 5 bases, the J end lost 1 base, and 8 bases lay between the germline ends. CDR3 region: CASSQGENTEAFF. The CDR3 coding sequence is TGTGCCAGCAGTCAGGGCGAGAACACTGAAGCTTTCTTT.

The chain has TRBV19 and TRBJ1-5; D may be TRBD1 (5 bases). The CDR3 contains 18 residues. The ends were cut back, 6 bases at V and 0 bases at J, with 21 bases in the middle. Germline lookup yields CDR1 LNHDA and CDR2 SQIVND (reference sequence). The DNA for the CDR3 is TGTGCCAGTAGGGGGGGAACCGGGACCGTTTATAGCAATCAGCCCCAGCATTTT. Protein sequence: CASRGGTGTVYSNQPQHF.

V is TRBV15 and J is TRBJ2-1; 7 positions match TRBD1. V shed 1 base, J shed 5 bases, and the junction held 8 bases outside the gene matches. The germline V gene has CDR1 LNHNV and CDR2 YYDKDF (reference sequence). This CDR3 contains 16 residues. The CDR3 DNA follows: TGTGCCACCAGCAGAGGGATAGGGGGCGCCAACAATGAGCAGTTCTTC. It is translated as CATSRGIGGANNEQFF.

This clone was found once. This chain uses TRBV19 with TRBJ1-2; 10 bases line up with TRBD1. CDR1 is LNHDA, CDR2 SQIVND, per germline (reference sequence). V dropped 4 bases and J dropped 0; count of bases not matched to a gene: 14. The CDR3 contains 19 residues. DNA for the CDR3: TGTGCCAGTAGTACCTATACCGTGGGACAGGGGCCTTCTAACTATGGCTACACCTTC. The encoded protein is CASSTYTVGQGPSNYGYTF.

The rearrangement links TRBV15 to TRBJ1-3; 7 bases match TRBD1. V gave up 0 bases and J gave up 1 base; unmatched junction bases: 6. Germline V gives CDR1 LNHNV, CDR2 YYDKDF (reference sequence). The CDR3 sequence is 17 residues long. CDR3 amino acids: CATSRDRSGQSGNTIYF. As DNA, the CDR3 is TGTGCCACCAGCAGAGATCGGTCGGGACAGTCTGGAAACACCATATATTTT. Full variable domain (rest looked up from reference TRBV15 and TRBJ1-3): DAMVIQNPRYQVTQFGKPVTLSCSQTLNHNVMYWYQQKSSQAPKLLFHYYDKDFNNEADTPDNFQSRRPNTSFCFLDIRSPGLGDTAMYLCATSRDRSGQSGNTIYFGEGSWLTVV.

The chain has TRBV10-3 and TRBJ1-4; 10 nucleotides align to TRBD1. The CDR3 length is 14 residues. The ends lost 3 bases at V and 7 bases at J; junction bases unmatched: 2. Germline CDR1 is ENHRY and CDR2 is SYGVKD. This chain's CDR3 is CAISDGTGVEKLFF. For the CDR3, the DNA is TGTGCCATCAGTGACGGGACAGGGGTTGAAAAACTGTTTTTT.

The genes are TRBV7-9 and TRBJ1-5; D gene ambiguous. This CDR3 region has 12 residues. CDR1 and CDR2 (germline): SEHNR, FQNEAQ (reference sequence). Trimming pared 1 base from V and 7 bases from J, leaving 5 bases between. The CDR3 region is CASSLGAQPQHF. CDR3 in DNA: TGTGCCAGCAGCTTAGGCGCGCAGCCCCAGCATTTT.

CDR3 nucleotide sequence: TGCGCCAGCAGCCAAGACAAGCCCACAGGGGTCCAGCCCCAGCATTTT. Amino acids: CASSQDKPTGVQPQHF. The J gene is TRBJ1-5, the V gene TRBV4-1, with TRBD1 matching 7 bases. Germline V gives CDR1 MGHRA, CDR2 YSYEKL. This CDR3 has 16 amino acids. The junction had 9 bases not matched to a gene; V was cut back by 0 bases and J by 7 bases.

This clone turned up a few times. This CDR3 is CASSPSVGETQYF. The CDR3 DNA follows: TGCGCCAGCAGCCCTTCGGTCGGGGAGACCCAGTACTTC. This sequence joins TRBV4-3 and TRBJ2-5; D not resolved. Germline V gives CDR1 LGHNA, CDR2 YSLEER. There are 13 residues in the CDR3. Trimming shortened V by 4 bases and J by 5 bases, and 11 bases separated the two germline ends.

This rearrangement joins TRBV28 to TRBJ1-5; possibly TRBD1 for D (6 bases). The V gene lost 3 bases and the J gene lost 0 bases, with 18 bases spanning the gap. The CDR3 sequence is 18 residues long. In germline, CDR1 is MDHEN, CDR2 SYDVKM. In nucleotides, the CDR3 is TGTGCCAGCAGTTTTGAAGGGGGTGGGGTATATAGCAATCAGCCCCAGCATTTT. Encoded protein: CASSFEGGGVYSNQPQHF. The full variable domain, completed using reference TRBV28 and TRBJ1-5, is DVKVTQSSRYLVKRTGEKVFLECVQDMDHENMFWYRQDPGLGLRLIYFSYDVKMKEKGDIPEGYSVSREKKERFSLILESASTNQTSMYLCASSFEGGGVYSNQPQHFGDGTRLSIL.

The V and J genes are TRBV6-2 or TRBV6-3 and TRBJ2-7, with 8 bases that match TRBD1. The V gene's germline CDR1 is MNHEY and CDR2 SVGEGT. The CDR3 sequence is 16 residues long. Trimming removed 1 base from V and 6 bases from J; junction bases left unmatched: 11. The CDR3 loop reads CASSYYPSGQGCEQYF. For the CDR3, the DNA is TGTGCCAGCAGTTACTACCCTTCCGGACAGGGATGCGAGCAGTACTTC.

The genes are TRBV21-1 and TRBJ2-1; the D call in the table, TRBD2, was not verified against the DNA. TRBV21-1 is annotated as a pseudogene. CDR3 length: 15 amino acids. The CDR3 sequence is CAACDGGPFYNEQFF. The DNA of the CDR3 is TGTGCCGCGTGCGACGGGGGGCCGTTCTACAATGAGCAGTTCTTC.

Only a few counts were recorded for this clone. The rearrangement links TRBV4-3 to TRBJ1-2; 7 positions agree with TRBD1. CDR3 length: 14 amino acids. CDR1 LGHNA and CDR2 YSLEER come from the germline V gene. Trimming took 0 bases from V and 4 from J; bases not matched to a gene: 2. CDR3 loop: CASSQEDRAYGYTF. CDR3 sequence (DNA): TGCGCCAGCAGCCAAGAAGACAGGGCCTATGGCTACACCTTC.